Each of the 21 T cell receptor beta chains below was sequenced from the same sample in a study of blood T cell repertoires in COVID-19. Clones were sequenced by immunoSEQ multiplex PCR, and TCRdb holds only the in-frame ones, with some missing. The data contain some 390,000 clones, more than 70% of them singletons. The sample consisted of peripheral blood. All receptors derive from a woman in her sixties or seventies with COVID-19, enrolled during active disease.

The chain has TRBV27 and TRBJ1-1, with TRBD1 matching 7 bases. J gave up 0 bases and V 4 bases, and 20 bases lay outside the gene matches. CDR1 and CDR2 (germline): MNHEY, SMNVEV (reference sequence). This CDR3 has 20 amino acids. This chain's CDR3 is CASSSSPAEQGWAMNTEAFF. Here the CDR3 DNA reads TGTGCCAGCAGTTCCAGCCCTGCGGAACAGGGGTGGGCTATGAACACTGAAGCTTTCTTT.

The chain combines TRBV18 with TRBJ2-2; 10 positions agree with TRBD1. The CDR3 runs 14 residues. V shed 3 bases, J shed 6 bases, and the junction held 1 base outside the gene matches. Germline CDR1 KGHSH, CDR2 LQKENI. The chain's CDR3 is CASSPDRGAGELFF. The CDR3 bases are TGTGCCAGCTCACCGGACAGGGGGGCCGGGGAGCTGTTTTTT. Complete variable domain (other parts from reference TRBV18 and TRBJ2-2): NAGVMQNPRHLVRRRGQEARLRCSPMKGHSHVYWYRQLPEEGLKFMVYLQKENIIDESGMPKERFSAEFPKEGPSILRIQQVVRGDSAAYFCASSPDRGAGELFFGEGSRLTVL.

V gene TRBV24-1 combines with J gene TRBJ2-7, with D possibly TRBD1 on 6 matching bases. V lost 4 bases to trimming and J lost 7 bases, with 13 bases between them. This CDR3 comprises 13 residues. The germline V gene has CDR1 KGHDR and CDR2 SFDVKD. The CDR3 sequence: CATSEGALEEQYF. The CDR3 region has the DNA TGTGCCACCAGTGAGGGGGCCTTGGAAGAGCAGTACTTC.

The CDR3 coding sequence is TGTGCCAGCAGCCAAGCGACAGGGTCTAATGAAAAACTGTTTTTT. Its protein product is CASSQATGSNEKLFF. The V gene is TRBV3-1 (or the pseudogene TRBV3-2), the J gene TRBJ1-4; 7 bases map to TRBD1. The V gene's germline CDR1 is LGHDT and CDR2 YNNKEL (reference sequence). V shed 1 base, J shed 3 bases, and the junction held 2 bases outside the gene matches. The CDR3 covers 15 residues.

The genes are TRBV9 and TRBJ2-7; possibly TRBD2 for D (7 bases). The V gene's germline CDR1 is SGDLS and CDR2 YYNGEE. Trimming shortened V by 7 bases and J by 1 base, and 9 bases separated the two germline ends. The CDR3 consists of 12 residues. In DNA form, the CDR3 reads TGTGCCAGCGGGGGGGCTTCCTACGAGCAGTACTTC. Translating gives CASGGASYEQYF.

The V call is TRBV7-8, the J call TRBJ1-5; 8 bases fit TRBD1. Losses at the gene ends were 5 bases for V and 0 bases for J; bases not matched to a gene: 15. Germline V gene data show CDR1 as SGHVS and CDR2 as FQNEAQ. This CDR3 comprises 19 residues. CDR3 sequence: CASSPWSSGGGSSNQPQHF. DNA of the CDR3: TGTGCCAGCAGCCCGTGGTCCTCAGGGGGCGGTTCTAGCAATCAGCCCCAGCATTTT.

The gene calls are TRBV3-1 (or the pseudogene TRBV3-2) and TRBJ1-4; D call uncertain. The V gene's germline CDR1 is LGHDT and CDR2 YNNKEL (reference sequence). Between the trimmed V and J ends, which lost 3 bases and 5 bases, there was a span of 13 bases. CDR3 length: 15 residues. CDR3 nucleotide sequence: TGTGCCAGCAGCCATAACATACAGCTCAATGAAAAACTGTTTTTT. It encodes CASSHNIQLNEKLFF.

This clone came up a few times. The chain employs TRBV19 and TRBJ2-7, with 9 positions matching TRBD1. Germline CDR1 reads LNHDA; CDR2 reads SQIVND (reference sequence). The V and J ends lost 7 bases and 6 bases, in that order; junction bases with no gene match: 10. CDR3 length: 14 residues. CDR3 amino acids: CASTPGTGLGEQYF. In DNA form, the CDR3 reads TGTGCCAGTACTCCCGGGACAGGGCTAGGCGAGCAGTACTTC.

The CDR3: CASTRIEGRRGNQPQHF. The DNA of the CDR3 is TGTGCCAGTACACGGATCGAGGGAAGAAGAGGGAATCAGCCCCAGCATTTT. The chain recombines TRBV19 with TRBJ1-5, with D uncertain. In germline, CDR1 is LNHDA, CDR2 SQIVND (reference sequence). Trimming cost V 7 bases and J 4 bases, with 23 bases left between them. The CDR3 consists of 17 residues.

The chain has TRBV5-1 and TRBJ1-1, with 9 bases aligning to TRBD1. CDR3 size: 17 residues. After removal of 0 bases from V and 0 bases from J, the junction contained 6 bases not matched to a gene. Germline assignment: CDR1 SGHRS and CDR2 YFSETQ. CDR3 DNA sequence: TGCGCCAGCAGCTTGGTAATACAGGGGGCTATGAACACTGAAGCTTTCTTT. As protein: CASSLVIQGAMNTEAFF.

The genes are TRBV7-8 and TRBJ1-3, with 7 bases that match TRBD1. The germline CDR1 and CDR2 sequences are SGHVS and FQNEAQ. CDR3 length: 16 residues. V shed 3 bases and J 0 bases; nucleotides not matched to a gene: 5. CDR3 DNA sequence: TGTGCCAGCAGCTTGGACTACAGGGGCTCTGGAAACACCATATATTTT. Residues: CASSLDYRGSGNTIYF.

The J gene is TRBJ1-5, the V gene TRBV5-1, with TRBD1 matching over 12 bases. The CDR3 is 18 amino acids. V was clipped by 2 bases and J by 2 bases; unmatched bases: 8. CDR1 SGHRS and CDR2 YFSETQ come from the germline V gene. The CDR3 sequence: CASSLGTGGQYGNQPQHF. The CDR3 bases are TGCGCCAGCAGCTTAGGGACAGGGGGCCAATATGGCAATCAGCCCCAGCATTTT.

The J gene is TRBJ2-1, the V gene TRBV5-1, with TRBD1 matching over 10 bases. J was trimmed by 5 bases and V by 2 bases; bases with no gene match: 4. There are 15 residues in the CDR3. The germline gives CDR1 SGHRS, CDR2 YFSETQ. The CDR3: CASSLKGTGDNEQFF. CDR3 nucleotides: TGCGCCAGCAGCTTAAAAGGGACAGGGGACAATGAGCAGTTCTTC.

The genes are TRBV27 and TRBJ2-3; a weak D match, TRBD2 (7 bases). Germline CDR1 is MNHEY and CDR2 is SMNVEV (reference sequence). The CDR3 sequence is 18 residues long. The V end lost 0 bases, the J end lost 2 bases, and 18 bases lay between the germline ends. This CDR3 is CASSLSRGGGPPTDTQYF. CDR3 in DNA: TGTGCCAGCAGTTTATCGCGAGGGGGGGGGCCCCCCACAGATACGCAGTATTTT.

The chain carries TRBV7-9 and TRBJ1-1; D is ambiguous. The CDR3 is 14 residues long. Trimming shortened V by 7 bases and J by 1 base, and 13 bases separated the two germline ends. Germline-derived CDR1 and CDR2 are SEHNR and FQNEAQ (reference sequence). The CDR3 here is CASIPDGWNTEAFF. CDR3 DNA: TGTGCCAGCATCCCCGACGGGTGGAACACTGAAGCTTTCTTT.

This clone occurred once. V gene TRBV9 combines with J gene TRBJ1-3, with D uncertain. The CDR3 runs to 13 residues. Germline values: CDR1 SGDLS, CDR2 YYNGEE. With 4 bases removed from V and 3 bases from J, the gap between germline ends came to 8 bases. The CDR3, as DNA: TGTGCCAGCAGCCTGCCCAGTGGAAACACCATATATTTT. Residues: CASSLPSGNTIYF.

The chain combines TRBV10-3 with TRBJ2-3, with 9 positions matching TRBD1. With 7 bases clipped from V and 5 bases from J, the junction kept 16 bases outside the gene matches. The length of the CDR3 is 17 residues. Germline V gene lookup returns CDR1 ENHRY and CDR2 SYGVKD. The CDR3 DNA reads as TGTGCCATCAATCCGGGACAGGGTCTCGAGGGAGGAGATACGCAGTATTTT. Translating it yields CAINPGQGLEGGDTQYF.

The gene calls are TRBV2 and TRBJ1-4; D remains ambiguous. Germline V gene lookup returns CDR1 SNHLY and CDR2 FYNNEI. This CDR3 spans 15 amino acids. The V gene lost 8 bases and the J gene lost 7 bases, with 20 bases spanning the gap. The CDR3 is CASLIQQTAREKLFF. The CDR3 coding sequence is TGTGCCAGCCTCATACAACAGACGGCCCGTGAAAAACTGTTTTTT.

The chain employs TRBV7-9 and TRBJ2-5, with D perhaps TRBD1 (6 bases). Germline-derived CDR1 and CDR2 are SEHNR and FQNEAQ (reference sequence). The V and J ends lost 5 bases and 5 bases respectively, with 9 bases between them. The CDR3 loop spans 12 amino acids. This chain's CDR3 is CASSPDRETQYF. The CDR3 bases are TGTGCCAGCAGCCCTGACAGGGAGACCCAGTACTTC.

The chain links TRBV5-4 to TRBJ2-4, with D tentatively TRBD1 (6 bases). The germline V and J ends were trimmed by 0 bases and 6 bases, with 10 bases remaining between them. In germline, CDR1 is SGHNT, CDR2 YYREEE (reference sequence). CDR3 length: 14 amino acids. CDR3 nucleotide sequence: TGTGCCAGCAGCTTGGGCCTAGGGGGAAACATTCAGTACTTC. Its protein is CASSLGLGGNIQYF.

The chain is built from TRBV9 and TRBJ1-2; 9 positions match TRBD1. Germline CDR1 and CDR2: SGDLS and YYNGEE. The V gene end was trimmed by 0 bases and the J gene end by 8 bases; junction bases not matched to a gene: 5. The CDR3 contains 14 residues. The CDR3 sequence: CASSVGGTGIGYTF. As DNA, the CDR3 is TGTGCCAGCAGCGTAGGGGGGACAGGGATCGGCTACACCTTC.